A single sample is the source of the 25 T cell receptor beta chains below, sequenced in a study of blood T cell repertoires in COVID-19. Clones were read by immunoSEQ multiplex PCR, and TCRdb kept only the in-frame ones, dropping some. The sample holds 200,000 to 250,000 clones, roughly 84% seen once. The sample taken for sequencing was peripheral blood. These receptors were taken from a woman between 35 and 50 years old who had recovered from COVID-19.

This clone was seen many times. The V and J genes are TRBV4-3 and TRBJ1-6, with D possibly TRBD1 on 5 matching bases. V lost 0 bases and J 5 bases, leaving 8 bases between the germline ends. Germline values: CDR1 LGHNA, CDR2 YSLEER. The CDR3 sequence is 15 residues long. The DNA for the CDR3 is TGCGCCAGCAGCCAAGACAGGGCTAATAATTCACCCCTCCACTTT. Encoded protein: CASSQDRANNSPLHF.

This clone has just one count. V gene TRBV30 combines with J gene TRBJ2-3; TRBD2 agrees at 8 bases. J lost 1 base, V lost 2 bases, and 5 bases had no gene match. Germline V gene lookup returns CDR1 GTSNPN and CDR2 SVGIG (reference sequence). There are 15 residues in the CDR3. CDR3 loop: CAWSSSGLGTDTQYF. As DNA, the CDR3 is TGTGCCTGGAGTAGTTCGGGACTAGGCACAGATACGCAGTATTTT.

The V and J genes are TRBV6-5 and TRBJ2-1; 9 bases agree with TRBD1. Per germline, CDR1 MNHEY and CDR2 SVGAGI. Trimming removed 6 bases from V and 7 bases from J; junction bases left unmatched: 7. CDR3 size: 14 residues. In nucleotides, the CDR3 is TGTGCCAGCAGAACCGGGACAGGGCGGAATGAGCAGTTCTTC. This translates into CASRTGTGRNEQFF.

The chain has TRBV28 and TRBJ2-3; 7 bases align to TRBD2. This CDR3 is built from 12 residues. Germline trimming cut 11 bases from V and 6 bases from J; bases unmatched to any gene: 8. Per the germline V gene, CDR1 is MDHEN and CDR2 is SYDVKM. The CDR3 sequence is CACLGEGDTQYF. The CDR3 coding sequence is TGTGCCTGTTTAGGGGAGGGGGATACGCAGTATTTT.

This chain uses TRBV18 with TRBJ2-1; D might be TRBD2 (7 bases). This CDR3 has 15 amino acids. V lost 3 bases and J lost 7, with 16 bases in between. The germline gives CDR1 KGHSH, CDR2 LQKENI. This chain's CDR3 is CASSPGGGPGNEQFF. For the CDR3, the DNA is TGTGCCAGCTCACCGGGCGGGGGCCCCGGAAATGAGCAGTTCTTC.

The chain has TRBV3-1 (or the pseudogene TRBV3-2) and TRBJ2-3; 7 positions agree with TRBD2. Germline V gene lookup returns CDR1 LGHDT and CDR2 YNNKEL (reference sequence). The CDR3 length is 15 residues. With V trimmed by 4 bases and J by 4 bases, 8 bases remained unmatched. CDR3 in amino acids: CASSPSAAGADTQYF. CDR3 in DNA: TGTGCCAGCAGCCCATCAGCGGCGGGGGCAGATACGCAGTATTTT.

The CDR3 sequence is CASSVAPSSGANVLTF. For the CDR3, the DNA is TGTGCCAGCAGCGTAGCCCCGTCGTCTGGGGCCAACGTCCTGACTTTC. The gene calls are TRBV9 and TRBJ2-6; D remains ambiguous. V dropped 0 bases and J dropped 1 base, with 8 bases sitting between them. The CDR3 length is 16 residues. CDR1 is SGDLS and CDR2 is YYNGEE in the germline V gene. The whole variable domain, filled in from reference TRBV9 and TRBJ2-6, reads DSGVTQTPKHLITATGQRVTLRCSPRSGDLSVYWYQQSLDQGLQFLIQYYNGEERAKGNILERFSAQQFPDLHSELNLSSLELGDSALYFCASSVAPSSGANVLTFGAGSRLTVL.

This chain links TRBV12-3 or TRBV12-4 with TRBJ2-3, with D possibly matching TRBD2 (6 bases). V was clipped by 7 bases and J by 3 bases, with 11 bases between them. The CDR3 is made up of 13 amino acids. CDR3 loop: CASILSGTDTQYF. For the CDR3, the DNA is TGTGCCAGCATCTTAAGCGGGACAGATACGCAGTATTTT.

The V call is TRBV6-2 or TRBV6-3, the J call TRBJ1-5; D remains unclear. CDR1 is MNHEY, CDR2 SVGEGT, per germline. V lost 2 bases, J lost 6 bases, and 11 bases lay in between. This CDR3 has 14 residues. The CDR3 protein is CASSYLAAGQPQHF. CDR3 in DNA: TGTGCCAGCAGTTACCTCGCTGCGGGTCAGCCCCAGCATTTT.

CDR3 coding DNA: TGTGCCAGCAGCTTTAGCAACAATCAGCCCCAGCATTTT. The encoded protein is CASSFSNNQPQHF. The chain has TRBV7-9 and TRBJ1-5; D is unresolved. V lost 3 bases, J lost 3 bases, and 6 bases lay in between. Germline-derived CDR1 and CDR2 are SEHNR and FQNEAQ (reference sequence). The CDR3 extends over 13 amino acids. Filled out from reference TRBV7-9 and TRBJ1-5, the complete variable domain reads DTGVSQNPRHKITKRGQNVTFRCDPISEHNRLYWYRQTLGQGPEFLTYFQNEAQLEKSRLLSDRFSAERPKGSFSTLEIQRTEQGDSAMYLCASSFSNNQPQHFGDGTRLSIL.

With regard to this clone: At one boundary the junction diverges from the germline segment, which might be a read error. This chain links TRBV7-7 with TRBJ2-5, with TRBD1 matching 9 bases. The CDR3 length is 15 residues. The germline gives CDR1 SSHAT, CDR2 FNYEAQ (reference sequence). CDR3 sequence (DNA): TGTGCTAGCAGCCAGATCCGGACAGGGGAGGCGACCCAGTACTTC. Protein product: CASSQIRTGEATQYF. Drawing the rest from reference TRBV7-7 and TRBJ2-5, the complete variable domain is GAGVSQSPRYKVTKRGQDVTLRCDPISSHATLYWYQQALGQGPEFLTYFNYEAQPDKSGLPSDRFSAERPEGSISTLTIQRTEQRDSAMYRCASSQIRTGEATQYFGPGTRLLVL.

The chain carries TRBV6-5 and TRBJ1-2; no clear D gene. V dropped 3 bases and J dropped 8 bases, with 13 bases sitting between them. The CDR3 spans 13 residues. Germline values: CDR1 MNHEY, CDR2 SVGAGI. CDR3 bases: TGTGCCAGCAGTTATCATGAGGCAGAGGGCTACACCTTC. Amino acid sequence: CASSYHEAEGYTF.

This chain connects TRBV6-6 to TRBJ1-4; the match to TRBD1 covers 9 bases. The V segment lost 5 bases and the J segment 13 bases; nucleotides outside the gene matches: 8. Looked up from germline, CDR1 is MNHNY and CDR2 is SVGAGI (reference sequence). The CDR3 has 13 amino acids. The CDR3 spells CASSPRTGVVLFF. CDR3 DNA sequence: TGTGCCAGCAGTCCGCGGACAGGGGTGGTACTGTTTTTT.

The chain employs TRBV5-8 and TRBJ2-5; a weak D match, TRBD1 (5 bases). Germline CDR1 is SGHTS and CDR2 is YDEGEE. Trimming removed 5 bases from V and 4 bases from J, with 15 bases in between. The CDR3 sequence is 14 residues long. CDR3 bases: TGTGCCAGCAGAAAGACAGACCCGCCAGAGACCCAGTACTTC. Translation gives CASRKTDPPETQYF.

There are a few counts of this clone. V is TRBV9 and J is TRBJ2-3; D may be TRBD1 (5 bases). The germline V gene has CDR1 SGDLS and CDR2 YYNGEE. The CDR3 sequence is 16 residues long. Trimming stripped 4 bases from V and 0 bases from J, with 15 bases between. This CDR3 is CASSPQGVDSTDTQYF. The CDR3 nucleotides read TGTGCCAGCAGCCCCCAAGGGGTGGATAGCACAGATACGCAGTATTTT. Complete variable domain (other parts from reference TRBV9 and TRBJ2-3): DSGVTQTPKHLITATGQRVTLRCSPRSGDLSVYWYQQSLDQGLQFLIQYYNGEERAKGNILERFSAQQFPDLHSELNLSSLELGDSALYFCASSPQGVDSTDTQYFGPGTRLTVL.

The CDR3 DNA reads as TGTGCCAGCATATATCCAGGGGGTCACCCTTACGAGCAGTACTTC. Amino acid sequence: CASIYPGGHPYEQYF. The V call is TRBV28, the J call TRBJ2-7, with TRBD1 matching over 7 bases. V was pared by 7 bases and J by 4 bases, with 13 bases of the junction left unmatched. The CDR3 consists of 15 residues. Per germline, CDR1 MDHEN and CDR2 SYDVKM.

V usage is TRBV9 and J usage is TRBJ1-5; 7 bases fit TRBD1. V shed 4 bases and J 5 bases; nucleotides not matched to a gene: 3. The CDR3 has 13 residues. Looked up from germline, CDR1 is SGDLS and CDR2 is YYNGEE. DNA of the CDR3: TGTGCCAGCAGCACCGACAGGGATCAGCCCCAGCATTTT. This gives the protein CASSTDRDQPQHF.

This rearrangement joins TRBV5-4 to TRBJ2-2; 8 nucleotides align to TRBD1. V lost 0 bases, J lost 6 bases, and 10 bases stayed unmatched. Germline CDR1 SGHNT, CDR2 YYREEE (reference sequence). The CDR3 length is 17 residues. CDR3 in DNA: TGTGCCAGCAGCTTGGCTAAGACAGGGGTTCGCGCCGGGGAGCTGTTTTTT. It encodes CASSLAKTGVRAGELFF.

This clone was detected once. The chain is built from TRBV7-9 and TRBJ2-7; 14 bases match TRBD2. Per germline, CDR1 SEHNR and CDR2 FQNEAQ (reference sequence). The V gene end was trimmed by 2 bases and the J gene end by 6 bases; junction bases not matched to a gene: 9. This CDR3 spans 17 amino acids. The CDR3 nucleotides read TGTGCCAGCAGCTTAACGGGGACTAGCGGGGGAGACTCCGAGCAGTACTTC. This codes for CASSLTGTSGGDSEQYF. Supplemented by reference TRBV7-9 and TRBJ2-7, the full variable domain reads DTGVSQNPRHKITKRGQNVTFRCDPISEHNRLYWYRQTLGQGPEFLTYFQNEAQLEKSRLLSDRFSAERPKGSFSTLEIQRTEQGDSAMYLCASSLTGTSGGDSEQYFGPGTRLTVT.

This clone was seen just once. The genes are TRBV19 and TRBJ2-2; maybe TRBD1 (6 bases). V lost 5 bases, J lost 5 bases, and 15 bases lay in between. Germline values: CDR1 LNHDA, CDR2 SQIVND (reference sequence). This CDR3 has 15 residues. CDR3 protein: CASSPLAGVTGELFF. The CDR3 DNA reads TGTGCCAGTAGTCCTCTGGCAGGGGTAACCGGGGAGCTGTTTTTT.

The rearrangement joins TRBV11-2 to TRBJ2-1; D is ambiguous. The CDR3 has 14 residues. The germline gives CDR1 SGHAT, CDR2 FQNNGV. V was shortened by 3 bases and J by 8 bases, with 14 bases between the two germline ends. The CDR3 nucleotides read TGTGCCAGCAGCTTGTTGTTATGGTCGGATGAGCAGTTCTTC. Translated: CASSLLLWSDEQFF.

The genes are TRBV6-5 and TRBJ1-2; 9 bases are a match to TRBD1. V gave up 5 bases and J gave up 0 bases; unmatched junction bases: 4. Per the germline V gene, CDR1 is MNHEY and CDR2 is SVGAGI. CDR3 length equals 15 residues. The CDR3 region is CASSRGQGTNYGYTF. The CDR3 DNA is TGTGCCAGCAGTCGGGGACAGGGCACTAACTATGGCTACACCTTC.

This sequence joins TRBV5-1 and TRBJ1-2, with a tentative D call TRBD1 (5 bases). CDR1 and CDR2 (germline): SGHRS, YFSETQ. This CDR3 contains 15 residues. V was cut by 1 base and J by 0 bases, with 10 bases left in between. CDR3 nucleotide sequence: TGCGCCAGCAGCTTGCAAGGGGATACTAACTATGGCTACACCTTC. Residues: CASSLQGDTNYGYTF.

The chain is built from TRBV7-9 and TRBJ1-2, with no clear D. Trimming left V 2 bases short and J 4 bases short, with 14 bases between. The germline gives CDR1 SEHNR, CDR2 FQNEAQ (reference sequence). This CDR3 comprises 15 residues. The chain's CDR3 is CASSLQNQHPYGYTF. The DNA of the CDR3 is TGTGCCAGCAGCTTACAGAACCAACATCCCTATGGCTACACCTTC.

The CDR3 is CASSFVLEDGSPLHF. Written as DNA, the CDR3 is TGTGCCAGCTCATTCGTGCTGGAGGATGGATCACCCCTCCACTTT. The genes are TRBV18 and TRBJ1-6; D is ambiguous. This CDR3 has 15 amino acids. V shed 5 bases and J shed 10 bases, with 18 bases lying between them. Germline loops: CDR1 KGHSH, CDR2 LQKENI. Full variable domain (outside the CDR3, taken from reference TRBV18 and TRBJ1-6): NAGVMQNPRHLVRRRGQEARLRCSPMKGHSHVYWYRQLPEEGLKFMVYLQKENIIDESGMPKERFSAEFPKEGPSILRIQQVVRGDSAAYFCASSFVLEDGSPLHFGNGTRLTVT.